This TCR beta chain was sequenced for a study of siplizumab effects on memory and regulatory T cells. General study points: In siplizumab cultures, the suppressive function of proliferating Tregs remained unconfirmed. The study found naive T cells seemingly more diverse than memory cells and seemingly major alloresponse contributors. Among sequences traceable to unstimulated CD4+ memory cells, alloreactive ones were significantly reduced by siplizumab.

As regards this clone: Its matching antigen is unknown.

Per-sample assaying covered around 10^5 TCR templates. Clones were read by immunoSEQ multiplex PCR, and TCRdb kept only the in-frame ones, dropping some. The data contain tens of thousands of clones, 75% to 95% of them singletons. The receptor comes from a human donor in good health. The source material was CD8+ T cells sorted from blood.

CDR3 protein: CASRTGLGEQYF. The CDR3 DNA reads as TGTGCCAGCAGGACAGGGCTTGGCGAGCAGTACTTC. The rearrangement uses TRBV27 and TRBJ2-7; TRBD1 matches 7 bases. This CDR3 region has 12 residues. Per germline, CDR1 MNHEY and CDR2 SMNVEV (reference sequence). The ends lost 6 bases at V and 6 bases at J; junction bases unmatched: 5.